This is a list of T cell receptor beta chains from one sample in a study of shared clonotypes between healthy human individuals. Assay used: immunoSEQ multiplex PCR; TCRdb lists only in-frame clones, some missing. This sample yields about 980,000 clones, of which 76% are seen a single time; over 1.3% belongs to the top ten. What was sequenced was memory CD4+ T cells sorted from blood. These receptors all stem from a man younger than 30 in good health. Each CDR3 is given with its conserved first and last residue. D genes are given only for firm matches. Clone size, where shown, is once, few, many, or a class for clones that have expanded.

J gene,V gene,D gene,clone size,CDR3 DNA,CDR3 protein
TRBJ2-7,TRBV15,.,.,TGTGCCACCAGCAGAGATATTTATGACAGCTCCTACGAGCAGTACTTC,CATSRDIYDSSYEQYF
TRBJ1-2,TRBV6-4,.,.,TGTGCCAGCAGTGCAGTTGCTTCCTCTCCCCTCACCTTC,CASSAVASSPLTF
TRBJ2-5,TRBV5-6,TRBD2,.,TGTGCCAGCAGCTTAATACGGGGGGGCAGTTCAGAGACCCAGTACTTC,CASSLIRGGSSETQYF
TRBJ1-6,TRBV7-2,.,many,TGTGCCAGCAGCTTCAAGACTAATAATTCACCCCTCCACTTT,CASSFKTNNSPLHF
TRBJ1-1,TRBV28,.,.,TGTGCCAGCACCCGGAGGGGGTTGACTGAAGCTTTCTTT,CASTRRGLTEAFF
TRBJ2-5,TRBV5-1,.,.,TGCGCCAGCAGCGTTATAGGGAGCGAGACCCAGTACTTC,CASSVIGSETQYF
TRBJ1-3,TRBV2,TRBD1,once,TGTGCCAGCGGTTCAGACAGGGCCAACGGAAACACCATATATTTT,CASGSDRANGNTIYF
TRBJ2-7,TRBV11-2,.,.,TGTGCCAGCAGCATCCCCGGGGCCCGGGAGCAGTACTTC,CASSIPGAREQYF
TRBJ2-5,TRBV10-3,.,few,TGTGCCATCAGTGGGAGGGAAGGAGGGGAGACCCAGTACTTC,CAISGREGGETQYF
TRBJ1-5,TRBV5-4,.,.,TGTGCCAGCAGCTTGGATGGGGATCAGCCCCAGCATTTT,CASSLDGDQPQHF
TRBJ1-6,TRBV5-4,TRBD1,.,TGTGCCAGCAGCCCGCGAGGGGGCAGAGATAATTCACCCCTCCACTTT,CASSPRGGRDNSPLHF
TRBJ2-1,TRBV5-1,TRBD2,.,TGCGCCAGCAGCTTAATGGGGACTAGGGCGGCCAATGAGCAGTTCTTC,CASSLMGTRAANEQFF
TRBJ2-2,TRBV5-1,TRBD2,.,TGCGCCAGCAGCTTCACGGGACTAGCGGGAGGACCGAACACCGGGGAGCTGTTTTTT,CASSFTGLAGGPNTGELFF
TRBJ2-7,TRBV6-1,TRBD2,.,TGTGCCAGCAGTGAACCGGGGGGGTCAAACTACGAGCAGTACTTC,CASSEPGGSNYEQYF
TRBJ1-6,TRBV19,.,.,TGTGCCAGTAGTCCCTTCTATAGCTCACCCCTCCACTTT,CASSPFYSSPLHF
TRBJ2-2,TRBV5-1,.,once,TGCGCCAGCAGCTTCCTCAGGAACACCGGGGAGCTGTTTTTT,CASSFLRNTGELFF
TRBJ2-7,TRBV11-2,TRBD2,.,TGTGCCAGCAGCTTAGTGTTAGCGGGAGGCGGGAGCGAGCAGTACTTC,CASSLVLAGGGSEQYF
TRBJ2-3,TRBV9,TRBD1,.,TGTGCCAGCAGCGTAGGTCTCAGGGGGTTGGATACGCAGTATTTT,CASSVGLRGLDTQYF
TRBJ1-1,TRBV6-5,.,.,TGTGCCAGCAGTCGAGGGAAGGCCACTGAAGCTTTCTTT,CASSRGKATEAFF
TRBJ1-2,TRBV19,.,.,TGTGCCAGTTCGGAGGGTTGGGACGGCTACACCTTC,CASSEGWDGYTF
TRBJ1-2,TRBV7-2,.,.,TGTGCCAGCAGCTTAGCGACGGGGAACTATGGCTACACCTTC,CASSLATGNYGYTF
TRBJ2-1,TRBV30,.,.,TGTGCCTGGAGTGTACAAGCGGGTGCCTACAATGAGCAGTTCTTC,CAWSVQAGAYNEQFF
TRBJ2-7,TRBV15,TRBD1,.,TGTGCCACCAGCAGGACAGGGGGGGGCTACGAGCAGTACTTC,CATSRTGGGYEQYF
TRBJ2-4,TRBV19,.,.,TGTGCCAGTAGTATAGGGGGTGGCAAAAACATTCAGTACTTC,CASSIGGGKNIQYF
TRBJ2-2,TRBV5-4,.,once,TGTGCCAGCAGCTCGCCCCCTGTGGGCAGTAACACCGGGGAGCTGTTTTTT,CASSSPPVGSNTGELFF
TRBJ2-1,TRBV28,.,.,TGTGCCAGCAGGAATGGGGGGGCCGGTGAGCAGTTCTTC,CASRNGGAGEQFF
TRBJ2-3,TRBV7-6,.,.,TGTGCCAGCAGCCAGTTCGTATCCAACGAAGGTACGCAGTATTTT,CASSQFVSNEGTQYF
TRBJ2-2,TRBV4-3,TRBD1,.,TGCGCCAGCAAGGGGGCCGACGGGGAGCTGTTTTTT,CASKGADGELFF
TRBJ1-6,TRBV5-1,TRBD1,many,TGCGCCAGCAGCTTGGAAGACTCAGGGGGATCACCCCTCCACTTT,CASSLEDSGGSPLHF
TRBJ1-6,TRBV28,.,few,TGTGCCAGCAGTTCCCCGACACGGGATTCACCCCTCCACTTT,CASSSPTRDSPLHF
TRBJ1-1,TRBV12-5,.,.,TGTGCTAGTGCCCCGGACACCGAGGGCGCTTTCTTT,CASAPDTEGAFF
TRBJ2-7,TRBV10-3,TRBD1,.,TGTGCCATCACCTCGACAGGGTCGTACGAGCAGTACTTC,CAITSTGSYEQYF
TRBJ2-1,TRBV6-1,.,.,TGTGCCAGCATTCTCCGGGATCCGCTATTCAATGAGCAGTTCTTC,CASILRDPLFNEQFF
TRBJ2-2,TRBV28,TRBD1,once,TGTGCCAGCAGATCCCCGGGACAGGGTCTGTTTTTT,CASRSPGQGLFF
TRBJ1-1,TRBV9,.,few,TGTGCCAGCAGCGCCGGCTTGAACACTGAAGCTTTCTTT,CASSAGLNTEAFF
TRBJ2-7,TRBV27,.,.,TGTGCCAGCCGCCGCGCGGGGTACTCCTACGAGCAGTACTTC,CASRRAGYSYEQYF
TRBJ2-2,TRBV4-3,TRBD1,.,TGCGCCAGCAGCCAAGCTACGGCGCCAGGGGGCCCCGGGGAGCTGTTTTTT,CASSQATAPGGPGELFF
TRBJ1-1,TRBV9,TRBD1,.,TGTGCCAGCAGCGTAAGACAGGGAGACACTGAAGCTTTCTTT,CASSVRQGDTEAFF
TRBJ1-1,TRBV13,TRBD1,.,TGTGCCAGCAGTCGGACAGGGCTTACTGAAGCTTTCTTT,CASSRTGLTEAFF
TRBJ2-1,TRBV6-1,.,.,TGTGCCAGCAGTGAAGAAGTTTATAATGAGCAGTTCTTC,CASSEEVYNEQFF
TRBJ2-3,TRBV5-1,TRBD2,.,TGCGCCAGCTCCTTTAGCGGGGCCACAGATACGCAGTATTTT,CASSFSGATDTQYF
TRBJ2-3,TRBV7-2,.,.,TGTGCCAGCAGCTTAGAGGGAACTAGCACAGATACGCAGTATTTT,CASSLEGTSTDTQYF
TRBJ2-7,TRBV10-2,.,.,TGCGCCAGCAGTGAATATAGAGGGTCCGAGCAGTACTTC,CASSEYRGSEQYF
TRBJ1-4,TRBV28,.,.,TGTGCCAGCAGCCGGGGGGAAAAACTGTTTTTT,CASSRGEKLFF
TRBJ2-6,TRBV4-3,.,.,TGCGCCAGCAGCCCAGCATACTCTGGGGCCAACGTCCTGACTTTC,CASSPAYSGANVLTF
TRBJ2-7,TRBV30,TRBD1,.,TGTGCCTGGAGTGTACCAGGCAGGGGGAAGGTCGAGCAGTACTTC,CAWSVPGRGKVEQYF
TRBJ1-6,TRBV5-1,.,.,TGCGCCAGCAGCTTGGTCAGCAGGTCGGATTCACCCCTCCACTTT,CASSLVSRSDSPLHF
TRBJ2-2,TRBV18,TRBD2,.,TGTGCCAGCTCACCCCGAGCGGGAGTAAACACCGGGGAGCTGTTTTTT,CASSPRAGVNTGELFF
TRBJ1-1,TRBV29-1,.,many,TGCAGCGTGGCCCATGGGGGGACTGAAGCTTTCTTT,CSVAHGGTEAFF
TRBJ1-6,TRBV2,.,.,TGTGCCAGCACTGGGCAGGGGAAGAATTCACCCCTCCACTTT,CASTGQGKNSPLHF
TRBJ2-3,TRBV7-9,TRBD2,.,TGTGCCAGCAGAGCCACTGCTCAGGGAGCGGGGCTTTTTGGAGATACGCAGTATTTT,CASRATAQGAGLFGDTQYF
TRBJ2-5,TRBV2,.,.,TGTGCCAGCAGTATCCGGGACGTCCAGTACTTC,CASSIRDVQYF
TRBJ2-5,TRBV5-1,TRBD1,.,TGCGCCAGCAGTAATCAGGGGGCCGAGACCCAGTACTTC,CASSNQGAETQYF
TRBJ1-5,TRBV6-1,.,.,TGTGCCAGCAGTGAAGCGCGGTATCAGCCCCAGCATTTT,CASSEARYQPQHF
TRBJ1-5,TRBV6-1,.,.,TGTGCCAGCAGTGAAGGGAATCTAAACAGGCTAAATCAGCCCCAGCATTTT,CASSEGNLNRLNQPQHF
TRBJ2-7,TRBV5-1,.,.,TGCGCCAGCAGCTTGACTTTCTCCTACGAGCAGTACTTC,CASSLTFSYEQYF
TRBJ2-3,TRBV4-3,TRBD2,.,TGCGCCAGCAGCCAAGGGTTTTCAGCGGGAGGGCCAACAGATACGCAGTATTTT,CASSQGFSAGGPTDTQYF
TRBJ1-4,TRBV1,.,.,TGCACCAGCAGCTGGGCAGTCCTTAATGAAAAACTGTTTTTT,CTSSWAVLNEKLFF
TRBJ1-1,TRBV13,TRBD1,few,TGTGCCAGCAGCTTGTATCAGGGGGCCCGCCCTGAAGCTTTCTTT,CASSLYQGARPEAFF
TRBJ1-1,TRBV28,.,.,TGTGCCAGCAGTTTAAGATCCAGTTTTCTGGCTTTCTTT,CASSLRSSFLAFF